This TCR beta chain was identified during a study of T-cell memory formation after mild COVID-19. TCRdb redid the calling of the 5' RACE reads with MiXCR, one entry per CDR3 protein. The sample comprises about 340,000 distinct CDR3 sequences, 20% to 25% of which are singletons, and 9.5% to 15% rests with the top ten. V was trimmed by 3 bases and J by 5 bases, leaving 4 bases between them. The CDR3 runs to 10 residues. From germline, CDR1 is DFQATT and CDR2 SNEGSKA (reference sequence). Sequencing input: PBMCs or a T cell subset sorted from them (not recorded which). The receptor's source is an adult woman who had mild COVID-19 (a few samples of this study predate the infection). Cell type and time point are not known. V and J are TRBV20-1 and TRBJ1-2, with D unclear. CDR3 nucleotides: TGCAGTGCTAGTGGTTATGGCTACACCTTC. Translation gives CSASGYGYTF.